This T cell receptor beta chain comes out of a study of T cell repertoires in cytomegalovirus infection. TCRdb passed the reads through MiXCR, listing each CDR3 protein once. This sample has tens of thousands of distinct CDR3 sequences; roughly half occur once, and the top ten carry 80% to 95%. For this clonotype: Antigen specificity is unknown.

Germline assignment: CDR1 ENHRY and CDR2 SYGVKD. The V and J ends lost 11 bases and 7 bases, in that order; junction bases with no gene match: 9. The CDR3 runs 12 residues. V usage is TRBV10-3 and J usage is TRBJ1-2; TRBD1 matches at 8 bases. The source of this sequence is a human donor in good health (CMV status not recorded). Some clones in this sample may be carry-over from other donors' samples. This specimen consisted of CD8+ T cells from cultured PBMCs, obtained from culture after CMV antigen stimulation. The CDR3 coding sequence is TGTGCCTTCCGGACAGGGCCCCGTGGCTACACCTTC. Protein sequence: CAFRTGPRGYTF.